A single T cell receptor (beta chain) is shown here with its context. As to time point: newly diagnosed GD, antithyroid drugs for less than 3 months. RNA isolated from PBMCs was used to make the TCR library. Graves' disease diagnosis followed American Thyroid Association guidelines. This sample was taken from a study of regulatory T cells in long-lasting Graves disease. For TCR beta, libraries came from iRepertoire HTBI primers and Arm-PCR of CDR3 regions. TCRdb redid the calling of the multiplex PCR reads with MiXCR, one entry per CDR3 protein. Seen here are about 440,000 distinct CDR3 sequences, just under 15% observed once, and the top ten hold 15% to 20%. The germline V gene encodes CDR1 LNHDA and CDR2 SQIVND (reference sequence). This CDR3 has 15 residues. Unmatched junction bases numbered 8, after V lost 4 bases and J lost 2 bases. These data also formed part of another study, on T cells in Graves' hyperthyroidism and ophthalmopathy. As that report states: The HTBI primer set served for first-round RT-PCR of the TCR CDR3. The blood repertoire included most of the expanded thyroid clonotypes above 0.001. By a 13 V-J model, ophthalmopathy was set apart from stable hyperthyroidism.

The source of this sequence is a woman in her thirties with Graves disease. The sequencing here drew on peripheral blood mononuclear cells (PBMCs), taken at new diagnosis, from a patient treated with antithyroid drugs. The chain employs TRBV19 and TRBJ2-7; 7 bases line up with TRBD1. The CDR3 loop reads CASSTGTGAPYEQYF. The CDR3 nucleotides are TGTGCCAGTAGTACTGGAACAGGGGCACCCTACGAGCAGTACTTC.